This T cell receptor (beta chain) was captured in a study of T cell changes during pregnancy in multiple sclerosis (dated 2019 in TCRdb). At the level of the whole study: The study examined how the T cell repertoire changed over the course of pregnancy in women with multiple sclerosis.

Per the germline V gene, KGHSH is the CDR1 and LQKENI is the CDR2. V and J are truncated by 3 bases and 2 bases respectively, leaving an intervening sequence of 14 bases. Counted from cysteine to phenylalanine, this CDR3 has 15 amino acids. Only CDR3 DNA remains: 45 bases, in frame from the first base. Note on this clone: Its antigen is currently not known. There are no base qualities to consult, and no much larger clone falls within one base.

Library preparation used the immunoSEQ multiplex PCR assay. Not all clones reach the TCRdb copy of this immuneACCESS table, which keeps in-frame sequences only. Checked studies attribute under half of the gap to unresolved V genes and leave the rest unexplained. Recorded for this sample are tens of thousands of clones; around 93% of them occurred a single time. The ten largest make up roughly 0.68% of the sample. The chain is made from TRBV18 and TRBJ2-7; tentative D gene TRBD2, with 6 bases matching. The sample here was CD4+ T cells from peripheral blood mononuclear cells, taken in the third trimester of pregnancy. The receptor's source is a female donor with multiple sclerosis, enrolled in a pregnancy study. This receptor has the CDR3 CASSPNGGAAYEQYF. The sequenced DNA: TGTGCCAGCTCACCCAACGGCGGGGCAGCCTACGAGCAGTACTTC.